Listed below are T cell receptor beta chains from one sample, sequenced in a study of shared clonotypes between healthy human individuals. The assay was immunoSEQ multiplex PCR, and TCRdb's table has in-frame clones only and misses some. In the table there are just under 350,000 clones, around 67% of which are singletons. The sample comprised memory CD4+ T cells sorted from blood. These receptors were taken from a man aged 25-45 years in good health. The CDR3 runs from the conserved cysteine through the conserved F or W. D genes are given only for firm matches. Only some rows state a clone size, as once, few, many or a class for expanded clones.

TRBD1,NA,TRBJ1-2,TRBV27,CASSLRGTGGDSGGYTF,TGTGCCAGCAGTTTAAGGGGGACAGGGGGCGATTCGGGCGGCTACACCTTC
TRBD2,many,TRBJ2-1,TRBV5-1,CASSLDPGLAMQFF,TGCGCCAGCAGCTTGGACCCGGGACTAGCAATGCAGTTCTTC
NA,NA,TRBJ1-6,TRBV30,CAWSSGSNSPLHF,TGTGCCTGGAGCTCGGGGTCCAATTCACCCCTCCACTTT
NA,few,TRBJ2-2,TRBV5-4,CASNSQTGPGELFF,TGTGCCAGCAACAGCCAGACCGGCCCCGGGGAGCTGTTTTTT
TRBD1,few,TRBJ2-6,TRBV28,CASSSPGTAGANVLTF,TGTGCCAGCAGTTCCCCCGGGACAGCTGGGGCCAACGTCCTGACTTTC
TRBD2,many,TRBJ2-3,TRBV5-1,CASSPSTSGSTDTQYF,TGCGCCAGCAGCCCATCGACTAGCGGGAGCACAGATACGCAGTATTTT
NA,NA,TRBJ2-6,TRBV5-1,CASSTDGRSGANVLTF,TGCGCCAGCAGTACAGACGGACGCTCTGGGGCCAACGTCCTGACTTTC
NA,NA,TRBJ2-2,TRBV5-1,CASSPPGKGAGELFF,TGCGCCAGCAGCCCGCCAGGGAAGGGCGCCGGGGAGCTGTTTTTT
NA,NA,TRBJ1-4,TRBV6-1,CASSEVSATNEKLFF,TGTGCCAGCAGTGAAGTATCGGCAACTAATGAAAAACTGTTTTTT
TRBD1,once,TRBJ1-2,TRBV7-8,CASSLAGQNYGYTF,TGTGCCAGCAGCTTGGCGGGACAGAACTATGGCTACACCTTC
NA,NA,TRBJ1-2,TRBV18,CASSPGPGRGNYGYTF,TGTGCCAGCTCACCCGGGCCTGGGAGAGGTAACTATGGCTACACCTTC
NA,NA,TRBJ1-6,TRBV7-2,CASSPNRVKNSPLHF,TGTGCCAGCAGCCCGAACAGGGTAAAGAATTCACCCCTCCACTTT
TRBD1,NA,TRBJ1-1,TRBV5-8,CASAGGQGVMNTEAFF,TGTGCCAGCGCGGGGGGACAGGGTGTTATGAACACTGAAGCTTTCTTT
TRBD2,NA,TRBJ2-1,TRBV27,CASSLPNGLVGNEQFF,TGTGCCAGCAGTTTACCCAACGGACTAGTGGGCAATGAGCAGTTCTTC
TRBD1,NA,TRBJ1-6,TRBV13,CASSLGTGQINSPLHF,TGTGCCAGCAGCTTAGGAACGGGACAGATTAATTCACCCCTCCACTTT
NA,NA,TRBJ1-2,TRBV27,CASSSLLGGGNYGYTF,TGTGCCAGCAGTTCCCTACTAGGGGGAGGTAACTATGGCTACACCTTC
NA,NA,TRBJ1-4,TRBV19,CASTDPAGFNEKLFF,TGTGCCAGTACCGACCCCGCAGGCTTTAATGAAAAACTGTTTTTT
TRBD2,few,TRBJ2-1,TRBV30,CAWSVRGGGPYNEQFF,TGTGCCTGGAGTGTACGTGGGGGAGGGCCCTACAATGAGCAGTTCTTC
NA,NA,TRBJ2-2,TRBV5-6,CASSFQDSLANTGELFF,TGTGCCAGCAGCTTCCAGGACAGCCTAGCGAACACCGGGGAGCTGTTTTTT
NA,once,TRBJ1-1,TRBV6-1,CASNGRPNTEAFF,TGTGCCAGCAATGGCAGGCCGAACACTGAAGCTTTCTTT
TRBD2,NA,TRBJ2-3,TRBV25-1,CASRTGLAGGPGSDTQYF,TGTGCCAGCAGGACGGGACTAGCGGGAGGGCCGGGGTCAGATACGCAGTATTTT
NA,NA,TRBJ2-2,TRBV9,CASSVVLGGELFF,TGTGCCAGCAGCGTAGTACTAGGCGGGGAGCTGTTTTTT
NA,NA,TRBJ2-7,TRBV7-9,CASSPDYEQYF,TGTGCCAGCAGCCCCGACTACGAGCAGTACTTC
NA,NA,TRBJ2-5,TRBV19,CASSARTEQETQYF,TGTGCCAGTAGTGCACGGACCGAACAAGAGACCCAGTACTTC
NA,NA,TRBJ1-2,TRBV7-2,CASSLAPGPASHYTF,TGTGCCAGCAGCTTAGCCCCGGGACCCGCGTCCCACTACACCTTC
NA,NA,TRBJ1-5,TRBV7-9,CASSLEASRPQHF,TGTGCCAGCAGCTTAGAAGCGTCGAGGCCCCAGCATTTT
NA,NA,TRBJ2-5,TRBV20-1,CSPRGGETQYF,TGCAGTCCCAGGGGCGGGGAGACCCAGTACTTC